Following are 18 T cell receptor beta chains from one sample sequenced in a study of CD4 T cells in relation to SARS-CoV-2 and coronaviruses. Generated by immunoSEQ multiplex PCR, the TCRdb table keeps only in-frame clones and is missing some. The table has some 60,000 clones, about 91% seen once; the top ten hold about 0.4%. The sequenced sample consisted of naive CD4+ T cells from PBMCs. Described subset: naive CD4+ T cells isolated by negative enrichment. The origin of the receptors is an adult with COVID-19.

This clone was seen a single time. V and J are TRBV11-3 and TRBJ2-1; 8 bases are a match to TRBD2. V lost 1 base to trimming and J lost 5 bases; unmatched junction nucleotides: 4. Germline V CDR1 and CDR2: SGHNT, YENEEA. The CDR3 runs 15 residues. CDR3 protein: CASSLAGGPNNEQFF. In DNA form, the CDR3 reads TGTGCCAGCAGCTTAGCGGGAGGGCCCAACAATGAGCAGTTCTTC.

This chain links TRBV19 with TRBJ1-5; D gene uncertain. This CDR3 contains 12 residues. Germline lookup yields CDR1 LNHDA and CDR2 SQIVND (reference sequence). V lost 6 bases and J lost 6, with 9 bases in between. In DNA form, the CDR3 reads TGTGCCAGTAGGGAGCGGGGTCAGCCCCAGCATTTT. Encoded protein: CASRERGQPQHF. The full variable domain, completed using reference TRBV19 and TRBJ1-5, is DGGITQSPKYLFRKEGQNVTLSCEQNLNHDAMYWYRQDPGQGLRLIYYSQIVNDFQKGDIAEGYSVSREKKESFPLTVTSAQKNPTAFYLCASRERGQPQHFGDGTRLSIL.

This rearrangement joins TRBV19 to TRBJ2-1; TRBD1 might be the D (6 bases). CDR1 and CDR2 from the germline V gene are LNHDA and SQIVND (reference sequence). The CDR3 runs to 16 residues. V was cut by 9 bases and J by 5 bases, with 23 bases left in between. The CDR3 here is CASTSLRRGLHNEQFF. CDR3 in DNA: TGTGCCAGCACTAGTCTTCGCAGGGGATTGCACAATGAGCAGTTCTTC.

This chain joins TRBV7-9 and TRBJ1-2, with D possibly being TRBD1 (5 bases). Germline V gene sequence: CDR1 SEHNR, CDR2 FQNEAQ (reference sequence). V shed 6 bases and J shed 1 base, with 15 bases lying between them. The CDR3 covers 15 residues. The CDR3 sequence is CASRGDGTFNYGYTF. The DNA for the CDR3 is TGTGCCAGCAGGGGGGACGGAACCTTTAACTATGGCTACACCTTC.

CDR3 in amino acids: CASSRGWIIGSYEQYF. The CDR3 DNA follows: TGCGCCAGCAGCCGGGGTTGGATTATCGGCTCCTACGAGCAGTACTTC. V is TRBV5-1 and J is TRBJ2-7, with D possibly matching TRBD2 (5 bases). Germline values: CDR1 SGHRS, CDR2 YFSETQ. The CDR3 sequence is 16 residues long. V was clipped by 4 bases and J by 0 bases, with 17 bases between them.

The chain uses TRBV2 and TRBJ2-5; TRBD1 might be the D (6 bases). The germline gives CDR1 SNHLY, CDR2 FYNNEI. CDR3 length: 16 amino acids. Trimming took 1 base from V and 5 from J, leaving 17 bases between them. CDR3: CASSEGLQGRRETQYF. DNA for the CDR3: TGTGCCAGCAGTGAAGGACTACAGGGACGGAGGGAGACCCAGTACTTC.

There are a few counts of this clone. The chain is built from TRBV6-5 and TRBJ1-1; tentative D call: TRBD1 (5 bases). Looked up from germline, CDR1 is MNHEY and CDR2 is SVGAGI. This CDR3 spans 11 amino acids. Trimming cost V 11 bases and J 2 bases, with 9 bases left between them. The CDR3 bases are TGTGCCTGTGGGGCTAACACTGAAGCTTTCTTT. The encoded protein is CACGANTEAFF.

The gene calls are TRBV5-6 and TRBJ2-3, with D uncertain. The germline CDR1 and CDR2 sequences are SGHDT and YYEEEE. The CDR3 loop spans 15 amino acids. Trimming cost V 1 base and J 0 bases, with 9 bases left between them. The CDR3 here is CASSLFSTSTDTQYF. The CDR3 bases are TGTGCCAGCAGCTTGTTCTCAACGAGCACAGATACGCAGTATTTT. The variable domain in full, completed from reference TRBV5-6 and TRBJ2-3, reads DAGVTQSPTHLIKTRGQQVTLRCSPKSGHDTVSWYQQALGQGPQFIFQYYEEEERQRGNFPDRFSGHQFPNYSSELNVNALLLGDSALYLCASSLFSTSTDTQYFGPGTRLTVL.

The chain is built from TRBV19 and TRBJ1-4; D is possibly TRBD1 (5 bases). The germline gives CDR1 LNHDA, CDR2 SQIVND (reference sequence). This CDR3 spans 15 amino acids. V was cut by 5 bases and J by 6 bases, with 16 bases left in between. The CDR3 coding sequence is TGTGCCAGTAGTCCGAGGAGAGGGGCTGATGAAAAACTGTTTTTT. Amino acid sequence: CASSPRRGADEKLFF.

The gene calls are TRBV20-1 and TRBJ2-1; D is possibly TRBD1 or TRBD2 (5 bases each). V was shortened by 3 bases and J by 0 bases, with 6 bases between the two germline ends. This CDR3 has 13 residues. CDR1 and CDR2 (germline): DFQATT, SNEGSKA (reference sequence). CDR3 nucleotides: TGCAGTGCTAGTGGGGGCTCCTACAATGAGCAGTTCTTC. Encoded protein: CSASGGSYNEQFF.

This clone was found once. V usage is TRBV7-8 and J usage is TRBJ2-3; D is unclear. Germline V gives CDR1 SGHVS, CDR2 FQNEAQ. Between the trimmed V and J ends, which lost 3 bases and 4 bases, there was a span of 5 bases. The CDR3 runs 12 residues. CDR3 loop: CASSFIADTQYF. DNA for the CDR3: TGTGCCAGCAGCTTCATAGCAGATACGCAGTATTTT.

The CDR3 nucleotides read TGTGCCTGGAGTGTAAACCTTTTGAACACCGGGGAGCTGTTTTTT. The encoded protein is CAWSVNLLNTGELFF. This sequence joins TRBV30 and TRBJ2-2; D unresolved. This CDR3 region has 15 residues. Germline V lookup: CDR1 GTSNPN, CDR2 SVGIG (reference sequence). Trimming took off 0 bases at V and 1 base at J, with 9 bases between the two ends.

Turning to this clone: Other DNA sequences of this sample code for an identical CDR3. This chain connects TRBV7-2 to TRBJ2-3; D not resolved. The CDR3 is made up of 11 amino acids. V shed 5 bases and J shed 1 base, with 1 base lying between them. CDR1 and CDR2 from the germline V gene are SGHTA and FQGNSA. Written as DNA, the CDR3 is TGTGCCAGCAGCCGCACAGATACGCAGTATTTT. Amino acids: CASSRTDTQYF.

The J gene is TRBJ2-7, the V gene TRBV28, with 7 nucleotides matching TRBD2. Per the germline V gene, CDR1 is MDHEN and CDR2 is SYDVKM. The CDR3 loop spans 14 amino acids. Trimming cost V 2 bases and J 2 bases; bases outside gene matches: 3. The CDR3 spells CASSLGGSPYEQYF. CDR3 nucleotides: TGTGCCAGCAGTTTAGGCGGGAGTCCCTACGAGCAGTACTTC.

The CDR3 bases are TGTGCCAGCTCACCAAGACAGGGGTCTTCTTCTGGGGCCAACGTCCTGACTTTC. Amino acid sequence: CASSPRQGSSSGANVLTF. The rearrangement uses TRBV18 and TRBJ2-6, with TRBD1 matching 8 bases. This CDR3 has 18 amino acids. The V and J ends lost 2 bases and 1 base, in that order; junction bases with no gene match: 7. Germline V gene sequence: CDR1 KGHSH, CDR2 LQKENI. Filled out from reference TRBV18 and TRBJ2-6, the complete variable domain reads NAGVMQNPRHLVRRRGQEARLRCSPMKGHSHVYWYRQLPEEGLKFMVYLQKENIIDESGMPKERFSAEFPKEGPSILRIQQVVRGDSAAYFCASSPRQGSSSGANVLTFGAGSRLTVL.

CDR3: CAWRGTGGTEAFF. The DNA of the CDR3 is TGTGCCTGGAGGGGGACAGGGGGAACTGAAGCTTTCTTT. J is TRBJ1-1 and V is TRBV30, with 11 positions matching TRBD1. The V gene's germline CDR1 is GTSNPN and CDR2 SVGIG (reference sequence). The V segment lost 3 bases and the J segment 5 bases; nucleotides outside the gene matches: 2. The CDR3 runs 13 residues.

The gene calls are TRBV5-4 and TRBJ2-5, with TRBD1 identical over 8 bases. The V gene's germline CDR1 is SGHNT and CDR2 YYREEE (reference sequence). The CDR3 runs 17 residues. The J segment lost 5 bases and the V segment lost 0 bases, leaving 12 bases of the junction unmatched. The CDR3 coding sequence is TGTGCCAGCAGCTTGGAGCAGGGGGCGCTTGTCGGCGAGACCCAGTACTTC. Amino acid sequence: CASSLEQGALVGETQYF. Based on the CDR3 plus reference TRBV5-4 and TRBJ2-5, the full variable domain is ETGVTQSPTHLIKTRGQQVTLRCSSQSGHNTVSWYQQALGQGPQFIFQYYREEENGRGNFPPRFSGLQFPNYSSELNVNALELDDSALYLCASSLEQGALVGETQYFGPGTRLLVL.

The chain couples TRBV4-1 to TRBJ2-7, with 12 bases that match TRBD2. In germline, CDR1 is MGHRA, CDR2 YSYEKL. Unmatched junction bases numbered 8, after V lost 2 bases and J lost 3 bases. This CDR3 is built from 17 residues. Here the CDR3 reads CASSQLTSGSKLYEQYF. The DNA of the CDR3 is TGCGCCAGCAGCCAATTGACTAGCGGGAGTAAGCTCTACGAGCAGTACTTC.